Listed here are 10 T cell receptor beta chains from one sample, sequenced in a study of shared clonotypes between healthy human individuals. Only CD45RO-negative cells positively selected for CCR7 counted as naive CD8 cells, so terminally differentiated effector memory CD45RA+ cells were excluded. Using immunoSEQ multiplex PCR, the repertoire was profiled, and TCRdb retains in-frame clones only, with some absent. Of around 1.9 million clones in the sample, 85% to 95% were seen once. The sample comprised naive CD8+ T cells from PBMCs. These receptors originate from a man in his late teens or twenties in good health. Some clones in this sample may be carry-over from other donors' samples.

The V call is TRBV19, the J call TRBJ1-1; D remains ambiguous. Trimming removed 8 bases from V and 4 bases from J, with 20 bases in between. The germline CDR1 and CDR2 sequences are LNHDA and SQIVND (reference sequence). The CDR3 has 15 amino acids. The CDR3 coding sequence is TGTGCCAGTTCCGATCCCGTCGGGGTGGGCACTGAAGCTTTCTTT. This sequence encodes CASSDPVGVGTEAFF.

The chain couples TRBV4-2 to TRBJ2-2; a weak D match, TRBD2 (5 bases). Trimming pared 0 bases from V and 6 bases from J, leaving 14 bases between. The CDR3 contains 16 residues. The germline V gene encodes CDR1 LGHNA and CDR2 YNFKEQ. The CDR3 nucleotides read TGTGCCAGCAGCCAAGATGGCGAGGGAAGGTCCGGGGAGCTGTTTTTT. Translated, it gives CASSQDGEGRSGELFF.

This chain joins TRBV10-3 and TRBJ2-1; D call uncertain. The germline V gene has CDR1 ENHRY and CDR2 SYGVKD. The CDR3 contains 12 residues. Trimming cost V 5 bases and J 10 bases, with 12 bases left between them. The CDR3 here is CAISPGANEQFF. The CDR3 nucleotides read TGTGCCATCAGTCCGGGTGCAAACGAGCAGTTCTTC.

This sequence joins TRBV19 and TRBJ1-5; D possibly corresponds to TRBD1 (6 bases). Trimming left V 6 bases short and J 0 bases short, with 12 bases between. The CDR3 contains 15 residues. Looked up from germline, CDR1 is LNHDA and CDR2 is SQIVND (reference sequence). The CDR3 DNA reads TGTGCCAGTAGGAGTCAGGGGCATAGCAATCAGCCCCAGCATTTT. It translates to CASRSQGHSNQPQHF. Using reference TRBV19 and TRBJ1-5 for the parts outside the CDR3, the full variable domain is DGGITQSPKYLFRKEGQNVTLSCEQNLNHDAMYWYRQDPGQGLRLIYYSQIVNDFQKGDIAEGYSVSREKKESFPLTVTSAQKNPTAFYLCASRSQGHSNQPQHFGDGTRLSIL.

J is TRBJ2-7 and V is TRBV6-1; D remains unclear. The CDR3 runs to 12 residues. Trimming pared 7 bases from V and 4 bases from J, leaving 11 bases between. Looked up from germline, CDR1 is MNHNS and CDR2 is SASEGT. The CDR3 loop is CASNVMGYEQYF. CDR3 DNA: TGTGCCAGCAATGTAATGGGATACGAGCAGTACTTC.

The chain recombines TRBV27 with TRBJ2-7; 14 nucleotides agree with TRBD2. V trimming: 3 bases; J trimming: 3 bases; junction bases outside the gene matches: 10. The CDR3 is 18 residues long. The germline CDR1 and CDR2 sequences are MNHEY and SMNVEV (reference sequence). CDR3 nucleotides: TGTGCCAGCAGTTTCGTGGGACTAGCGGGAGTGGGGCACTACGAGCAGTACTTC. Translated: CASSFVGLAGVGHYEQYF.

The V call is TRBV5-5, the J call TRBJ1-5; perhaps TRBD1 as D (6 bases). The V end lost 0 bases, the J end lost 2 bases, and 9 bases lay between the germline ends. Germline V gives CDR1 SGHKS, CDR2 YYEKEE (reference sequence). The CDR3 extends over 15 amino acids. The DNA for the CDR3 is TGTGCCAGCAGCTTGGCCAGGGGAGGCAATCAGCCCCAGCATTTT. Translated, it gives CASSLARGGNQPQHF.

The chain carries TRBV9 and TRBJ1-1; 12 bases map to TRBD1. Per the germline V gene, CDR1 is SGDLS and CDR2 is YYNGEE. The ends lost 4 bases at V and 5 bases at J; junction bases unmatched: 15. The CDR3 spans 18 residues. CDR3 in amino acids: CASSPHSGTGGSGTEAFF. CDR3 nucleotides: TGTGCCAGCAGCCCCCACTCCGGGACAGGGGGCTCTGGGACTGAAGCTTTCTTT.

The V call is TRBV27, the J call TRBJ1-2; possibly TRBD1 for D (6 bases). The CDR3 is made up of 15 amino acids. CDR1 and CDR2 (germline): MNHEY, SMNVEV (reference sequence). V shed 5 bases and J shed 6 bases, with 19 bases lying between them. This chain's CDR3 is CASSATQGDPHGYTF. Here the CDR3 DNA reads TGTGCCAGCAGTGCCACACAGGGTGACCCTCATGGCTACACCTTC.

To note about this clone: At one end the junction does not follow the germline gene, possibly because of a read error. This chain joins TRBV7-9 and TRBJ2-1; 8 bases are a match to TRBD2. The CDR3 has 14 amino acids. Looked up from germline, CDR1 is SEHNR and CDR2 is FQNEAQ (reference sequence). CDR3: CASSVAGNYNEQFF. The CDR3 region has the DNA TGTGCCAGCAGCGTAGCGGGGAACTACAATGAGCAGTTCTTC. The full variable domain, its missing parts supplied by reference TRBV7-9 and TRBJ2-1, is DTGVSQNPRHKITKRGQNVTFRCDPISEHNRLYWYRQTLGQGPEFLTYFQNEAQLEKSRLLSDRFSAERPKGSFSTLEIQRTEQGDSAMYLCASSVAGNYNEQFFGPGTRLTVL.